This entry lists 27 T cell receptor beta chains sequenced from one sample in a study of blood T cell repertoires in COVID-19. TCRdb's table, derived via immunoSEQ multiplex PCR, lists solely in-frame clones and lacks some. The sample carries 200,000 or so clones, 80% to 90% recorded once. The sequenced sample was peripheral blood. The source is a woman in her sixties who had recovered from COVID-19.

The chain carries TRBV5-6 and TRBJ2-5, with a possible D match to TRBD2 (8 bases). This CDR3 is 16 amino acids long. Trimming left V 4 bases short and J 4 bases short, with 20 bases between. CDR1 and CDR2 (germline): SGHDT, YYEEEE. This CDR3 reads CASSIGLARDRETQYF. CDR3 in DNA: TGTGCCAGCAGCATCGGACTAGCCCGGGACAGAGAGACCCAGTACTTC.

The chain has TRBV19 and TRBJ1-4; D is unresolved. The V and J ends lost 7 bases and 8 bases respectively, with 14 bases between them. Germline V gene lookup returns CDR1 LNHDA and CDR2 SQIVND (reference sequence). This CDR3 is 13 amino acids long. The CDR3, as DNA: TGTGCCAGTATTTCTCACGGCGGGGAAAAACTGTTTTTT. Encoded protein: CASISHGGEKLFF.

A single count supports this clone. The CDR3 nucleotides read TGTGCCAGCAGCGTTCGTAGCACCGGGGAGCTGTTTTTT. Encoded protein: CASSVRSTGELFF. V and J are TRBV9 and TRBJ2-2; D gene ambiguous. Germline CDR1 SGDLS, CDR2 YYNGEE. Trimming removed 2 bases at V and 4 bases at J, with 6 bases between. The CDR3 consists of 13 residues.

The chain carries TRBV7-2 and TRBJ2-7; D might be TRBD2 (7 bases). CDR1 and CDR2 (germline): SGHTA, FQGNSA. This CDR3 comprises 15 residues. Trimming left V 1 base short and J 5 bases short, with 15 bases between. Written as DNA, the CDR3 is TGTGCCAGCAGCTTAGTTGCGGGGGCCGGACACGAGCAGTACTTC. Protein sequence: CASSLVAGAGHEQYF.

The CDR3 reads CAISESRTAIQETQYF. For the CDR3, the DNA is TGTGCCATCAGTGAGTCTAGGACTGCTATACAAGAGACCCAGTACTTC. The J gene is TRBJ2-5, the V gene TRBV10-3; weak D call: TRBD2 (5 bases). The CDR3 contains 16 residues. V was trimmed by 0 bases and J by 2 bases, leaving 13 bases between them. Germline CDR1 reads ENHRY; CDR2 reads SYGVKD.

V usage is TRBV19 and J usage is TRBJ2-5; 10 bases fit TRBD1. Germline V gives CDR1 LNHDA, CDR2 SQIVND (reference sequence). With V trimmed by 4 bases and J by 5 bases, 7 bases remained unmatched. This CDR3 spans 15 amino acids. The CDR3 region has the DNA TGTGCCAGTAGTAAGACAGGGGGCGGCGCGGAGACCCAGTACTTC. Its translation: CASSKTGGGAETQYF.

The CDR3 nucleotides read TGCAGTGCCTCAGGAGGCATTCAGTACTTC. Translation: CSASGGIQYF. V is TRBV20-1 and J is TRBJ2-4, with a weak D call TRBD2 (5 bases). Germline V gene data show CDR1 as DFQATT and CDR2 as SNEGSKA (reference sequence). Trimming stripped 6 bases from V and 9 bases from J, with 9 bases between. The CDR3 runs 10 residues.

The chain joins TRBV5-1 to TRBJ2-1; 12 bases are shared with TRBD2. CDR1 is SGHRS and CDR2 is YFSETQ in the germline V gene. The CDR3 extends over 16 amino acids. V dropped 4 bases and J dropped 3; count of bases not matched to a gene: 5. The chain's CDR3 is CASSTPSGGDYNEQFF. The CDR3 region has the DNA TGCGCCAGCAGCACCCCTAGCGGGGGGGACTACAATGAGCAGTTCTTC. Supplemented by reference TRBV5-1 and TRBJ2-1, the full variable domain reads KAGVTQTPRYLIKTRGQQVTLSCSPISGHRSVSWYQQTPGQGLQFLFEYFSETQRNKGNFPGRFSGRQFSNSRSEMNVSTLELGDSALYLCASSTPSGGDYNEQFFGPGTRLTVL.

Only one count was recorded for this clone. The chain carries TRBV19 and TRBJ2-5; TRBD2 aligns across 9 bases. The CDR3 is made up of 13 amino acids. With V trimmed by 4 bases and J by 5 bases, 2 bases remained unmatched. Germline values: CDR1 LNHDA, CDR2 SQIVND (reference sequence). CDR3 protein: CASSKGLAETQYF. The CDR3 bases are TGTGCCAGTAGTAAAGGACTAGCGGAGACCCAGTACTTC.

The gene calls are TRBV9 and TRBJ2-2; 9 bases are a match to TRBD1. V was clipped by 3 bases and J by 4 bases; unmatched bases: 10. CDR3 size: 17 residues. Germline V gene sequence: CDR1 SGDLS, CDR2 YYNGEE. CDR3 residues: CASSGIPGQGSTGELFF. CDR3 DNA sequence: TGTGCCAGCAGCGGAATCCCGGGACAGGGATCCACCGGGGAGCTGTTTTTT.

This CDR3 reads CASSLGGRPSGNTIYF. The CDR3 DNA sequence: TGCGCCAGCAGCTTGGGTGGGAGACCCTCTGGAAACACCATATATTTT. The V gene is TRBV5-1, the J gene TRBJ1-3, with D hard to call. V was shortened by 0 bases and J by 0 bases, with 10 bases between the two germline ends. Germline values: CDR1 SGHRS, CDR2 YFSETQ. The CDR3 loop spans 16 amino acids.

V and J are TRBV9 and TRBJ1-4; weak D call: TRBD1 (5 bases). The CDR3 contains 15 residues. Deletions cut 2 bases from V and 7 bases from J, with 15 bases between. Germline-derived CDR1 and CDR2 are SGDLS and YYNGEE. The CDR3, as DNA: TGTGCCAGCAGCGTCTCCCAGGGCTTATCTGAAAAACTGTTTTTT. Translated, it gives CASSVSQGLSEKLFF.

The CDR3 DNA sequence: TGTGCCAGCAGACGGGACAGGGGCCATGATCAGCCCCAGCATTTT. Amino acids: CASRRDRGHDQPQHF. The chain has TRBV6-5 and TRBJ1-5, with TRBD1 matching 10 bases. Germline V gene data show CDR1 as MNHEY and CDR2 as SVGAGI. There are 15 residues in the CDR3. J was trimmed by 5 bases and V by 6 bases; bases with no gene match: 7.

This rearrangement joins TRBV10-3 to TRBJ2-7, with 12 bases matching TRBD1. V trimming: 2 bases; J trimming: 4 bases; junction bases outside the gene matches: 3. CDR1 is ENHRY, CDR2 SYGVKD, per germline. This CDR3 is 15 amino acids long. As DNA, the CDR3 is TGTGCCATCAGTGAGCCGGGACAGGGGGCATACGAGCAGTACTTC. It encodes CAISEPGQGAYEQYF.

V and J are TRBV7-9 and TRBJ2-3; D is ambiguous. The length of the CDR3 is 12 residues. Per germline, CDR1 SEHNR and CDR2 FQNEAQ (reference sequence). The V gene lost 1 base and the J gene lost 6 bases, with 5 bases spanning the gap. Here the CDR3 reads CASSLVSDTQYF. The CDR3 DNA sequence: TGTGCCAGCAGCTTAGTTTCGGATACGCAGTATTTT.

This clone appeared once. V gene TRBV2 combines with J gene TRBJ2-2; D is possibly TRBD2 (6 bases). The CDR3 runs 16 residues. Per germline, CDR1 SNHLY and CDR2 FYNNEI. The V end was cut by 5 bases, the J end by 0 bases, with 13 bases between. The CDR3 spells CASSPPGLANTGELFF. The CDR3 nucleotides are TGTGCCAGCAGTCCGCCGGGACTGGCGAACACCGGGGAGCTGTTTTTT.

This clone has only one observation. The rearrangement joins TRBV18 to TRBJ1-2; D may be TRBD1 (6 bases). V was clipped by 3 bases and J by 4 bases, with 9 bases between them. The CDR3 sequence is 13 residues long. Germline CDR1 reads KGHSH; CDR2 reads LQKENI. The CDR3 region is CASSPTGGYGYTF. DNA of the CDR3: TGTGCCAGCTCACCGACAGGAGGCTATGGCTACACCTTC.

The V gene is TRBV5-1, the J gene TRBJ1-1, with 9 nucleotides matching TRBD1. Germline values: CDR1 SGHRS, CDR2 YFSETQ. Trimming cost V 4 bases and J 3 bases; bases outside gene matches: 10. This CDR3 has 16 amino acids. This CDR3 reads CASSRSTGGADTEAFF. The CDR3 nucleotides are TGCGCCAGCAGCCGATCTACAGGGGGCGCGGACACTGAAGCTTTCTTT.

V usage is TRBV19 and J usage is TRBJ1-5; no clear D. The V and J ends lost 7 bases and 6 bases respectively, with 19 bases between them. In germline, CDR1 is LNHDA, CDR2 SQIVND (reference sequence). This CDR3 has 15 residues. The CDR3 DNA reads as TGTGCCAGTATCAATACGGGAGGGTTGGGTCAGCCCCAGCATTTT. Encoded protein: CASINTGGLGQPQHF.

This CDR3 reads CASSLDEGQGGSYEQYF. CDR3 bases: TGCGCCAGCAGCTTGGACGAAGGACAGGGGGGATCCTACGAGCAGTACTTC. The chain has TRBV5-1 and TRBJ2-7, with 10 bases identical to TRBD1. The germline V gene encodes CDR1 SGHRS and CDR2 YFSETQ. The length of the CDR3 is 17 residues. The trim removed 0 bases at V and 1 base at J, leaving 7 bases unmatched.

The genes are TRBV4-1 and TRBJ2-7; a possible D gene is TRBD1 (6 bases). The ends were cut back, 0 bases at V and 5 bases at J, with 8 bases in the middle. CDR3 length: 13 residues. Germline V lookup: CDR1 MGHRA, CDR2 YSYEKL. CDR3 region: CASSQDRGHEQYF. The CDR3 DNA is TGCGCCAGCAGCCAAGACAGGGGCCACGAGCAGTACTTC.

The chain uses TRBV9 and TRBJ2-7; TRBD1 agrees at 7 bases. The CDR3 contains 16 residues. V shed 1 base and J 2 bases; nucleotides not matched to a gene: 9. The germline gives CDR1 SGDLS, CDR2 YYNGEE. The CDR3 is CASSVSRDSTTYEQYF. The CDR3, as DNA: TGTGCCAGCAGCGTATCCCGGGACAGCACTACCTACGAGCAGTACTTC. The whole variable domain, remainder taken from reference TRBV9 and TRBJ2-7, is DSGVTQTPKHLITATGQRVTLRCSPRSGDLSVYWYQQSLDQGLQFLIQYYNGEERAKGNILERFSAQQFPDLHSELNLSSLELGDSALYFCASSVSRDSTTYEQYFGPGTRLTVT.

In its sample, this clone was seen many times. Here the CDR3 DNA reads TGTGCCAGTAGAGATATGAGACAAGATACGCAGTATTTT. Translating it yields CASRDMRQDTQYF. The V gene is TRBV19, the J gene TRBJ2-3; D remains ambiguous. The CDR3 is 13 residues long. CDR1 LNHDA and CDR2 SQIVND come from the germline V gene (reference sequence). V gave up 6 bases and J gave up 5 bases, with 12 bases separating them.

This chain connects TRBV2 to TRBJ1-4; a possible D gene is TRBD1 (6 bases). Germline V gene lookup returns CDR1 SNHLY and CDR2 FYNNEI. The CDR3 totals 13 residues. V shed 4 bases and J shed 7 bases, with 10 bases lying between them. The CDR3 DNA sequence: TGTGCCAGCAGTGGGACAGCTAGTGAAAAACTGTTTTTT. Protein product: CASSGTASEKLFF.

The chain uses TRBV18 and TRBJ1-4; 7 bases map to TRBD1. With V trimmed by 2 bases and J by 0 bases, 3 bases remained unmatched. CDR1 and CDR2 from the germline V gene are KGHSH and LQKENI. The CDR3 length is 16 residues. The chain's CDR3 is CASSPEGAATNEKLFF. The CDR3 region has the DNA TGTGCCAGCTCACCAGAGGGGGCTGCAACTAATGAAAAACTGTTTTTT.

The table lists this clone with a count of one. The chain recombines TRBV5-1 with TRBJ2-7, with 11 bases matching TRBD2. V lost 4 bases and J lost 7; bases outside the gene matches: 4. CDR3 length equals 13 residues. CDR1 and CDR2 (germline): SGHRS, YFSETQ. CDR3 in amino acids: CASSPSGGQEQYF. CDR3 DNA: TGCGCCAGCAGCCCTAGCGGGGGGCAAGAGCAGTACTTC.

Here the CDR3 reads CASSLFAGGSNEQFF. DNA of the CDR3: TGCGCCAGCAGCTTGTTCGCGGGGGGGTCAAATGAGCAGTTCTTC. The chain couples TRBV5-1 to TRBJ2-1, with TRBD2 matching 9 bases. The CDR3 has 15 residues. V dropped 1 base and J dropped 7; count of bases not matched to a gene: 6. Germline CDR1 and CDR2: SGHRS and YFSETQ. The variable domain in full, with the rest retrieved from reference TRBV5-1 and TRBJ2-1, is KAGVTQTPRYLIKTRGQQVTLSCSPISGHRSVSWYQQTPGQGLQFLFEYFSETQRNKGNFPGRFSGRQFSNSRSEMNVSTLELGDSALYLCASSLFAGGSNEQFFGPGTRLTVL.